The sample holds one count of the clone carrying this T cell receptor beta chain. These data originate in a study of blood T cell repertoires in COVID-19. Study background: Samples of COVID-19 (acute and convalescent) were obtained from the United States, Italy and Spain. T cells, B-cell-depleted T cells, or PBMCs provided the cDNA or gDNA that served as material.

The Seattle patients joined while their infection was active and were tracked longitudinally afterward. The protocol was immunoSEQ multiplex PCR, while the TCRdb copy is restricted to in-frame clones and leaves out a portion. The table lists 250,000 to 350,000 clones, about 90% of them singletons, with roughly 6% in the top ten. Sequenced: peripheral blood. The receptor was isolated from a woman aged 50 to 60 with COVID-19, enrolled during active disease.

The CDR3 DNA follows: TGTGCCAGTAGTACCTCTCTTGGTCGAGGTTGGGCAGATACGCAGTATTTT. Translating it yields CASSTSLGRGWADTQYF. The chain employs TRBV19 and TRBJ2-3; D not resolved. The CDR3 consists of 17 residues. The germline gives CDR1 LNHDA, CDR2 SQIVND (reference sequence). Trimming pared 4 bases from V and 4 bases from J, leaving 21 bases between.